The present T cell receptor beta chain was sequenced within a study of blood T cell repertoires in COVID-19 (dated by TCRdb to the early 2020s). In terms of the full investigation: Samples from collaborators originated in the United States, Italy and Spain and spanned both the acute and convalescent phases of COVID-19. Where available, HLA class I and class II types were taken from metadata supplied by the sample provider and were not determined by assay-based typing. Subjects who had been exposed to COVID-19, were actively infected with it, or had recovered from it provided the deeply sampled blood TCRbeta repertoires that made up the dataset. A freely available public database, intended as a resource for researchers studying the immune response to SARS-CoV-2, is where the repertoires were released. Nearly every sample came with metadata listing a de-identified subject ID, COVID-19 status, age in years and sex. The samples were drawn from the first 160 participants of the ongoing ImmuneRACE study and from roughly 1,300 subjects provided by 6 global collaborators. The material from the prospective study consisted of cDNA or gDNA derived from T cells, B-cell-depleted T cells, or PBMCs.

The collaborating institutions used their own protocols to collect whole blood in K2EDTA tubes. For TCRbeta analysis, collaborators shipped samples as frozen whole blood, isolated PBMCs, or DNA extracted from either of those sample types. A word on this clone: Its antigen is unknown. The sample holds no much larger clone one base away, and base qualities are not on file.

At the junction V is shortened by 4 bases and J by 6 bases; bases outside the gene matches: 3. As encoded in the germline V gene, CDR1 is KGHSH while CDR2 is LQKENI. Measured from the cysteine to the phenylalanine, the CDR3 is 14 residues long. The CDR3 DNA has 42 bases and is translated from base 1. The immunoSEQ Assay, a bias-controlled multiplex PCR, was used to amplify TCRbeta CDR3 regions from genomic DNA. Per the original workflow: The number of nucleated cells in each sample was estimated by amplification of reference gene primers within the assay. To quantify the absolute abundance of each unique TCRbeta CDR3 rearrangement, sequence reads were collapsed and filtered. For each sample, productive Simpson clonality was calculated by taking the square root of Simpson's diversity index across productive rearrangements. The table was pulled from immuneACCESS by TCRdb, which kept in-frame rearrangements only. Such tables lose some clones; where checked, under half of the loss comes from unresolved V genes, and the rest has no known cause. That table supplies the V and J calls and clone size; D and trimming were determined from the DNA. This sample lists some 170,000 clones; roughly 85% were detected once. The top ten constitute 1% to 1.2% of the sample.

Here is what the overall study found, with its caveats: Clinical and demographic metadata were provided uncurated, with the amount varying by source and participant.

Sample: peripheral blood. The TCR was taken from a man in his forties with acute or convalescent COVID-19. The sequence links TRBV18 to TRBJ1-5; the junction holds 10 bases that match TRBD1. The CDR3 reads as follows: CASSLDRGLQPQHF. The DNA reads TGTGCCAGCTCACTTGACAGGGGGCTTCAGCCCCAGCATTTT.